This T cell receptor beta chain was captured by sequencing in a study of T cell repertoires in cytomegalovirus infection. Across the whole study: Recently described HLA-C-restricted plus well-studied HLA-B-restricted CMV epitopes were used. Through public TCR beta signatures, both CMV infection and matching HLA type were indicated.

V was clipped by 4 bases and J by 0 bases, with 15 bases between them. Germline V gene lookup returns CDR1 MNHEY and CDR2 SVGAGI. This CDR3 comprises 16 residues. TCRdb independently ran MiXCR on the reads; one entry per CDR3 protein. Of approximately 280,000 distinct CDR3 sequences listed, around 20% are singletons. Findings and limits, study-wide: The response measured ex vivo was dominated by TCR beta clonotypes (HLA-C-restricted and CMV-specific).

Concerning this clonotype itself: Its target is unknown.

This clonotype originated in a human donor in good health (CMV status not recorded). Some clones in this sample may be carry-over from other donors' samples. V usage is TRBV6-5 and J usage is TRBJ1-1; perhaps TRBD1 as D (5 bases). This specimen consisted of cultured PBMCs, obtained from culture after CMV antigen stimulation. CDR3 DNA sequence: TGTGCCAGCAGTTCAGCAGGGTATCCATTGAACACTGAAGCTTTCTTT. Translating it yields CASSSAGYPLNTEAFF.